The clone carrying this T cell receptor (beta chain) was observed many times. Antigen: not known. MiXCR, run by TCRdb on the PCR reads, gives a single entry per CDR3 protein. This table holds approximately 590,000 distinct CDR3 sequences, about 25% found once. Germline CDR1 LGHDT, CDR2 YNNKEL (reference sequence). V was trimmed by 2 bases and J by 5 bases, leaving 9 bases between them. The CDR3 is 13 residues long. This sample was taken from a study of molecular identifiers for immune sequencing clone quantification. Study-wide results and limits: Clones carrying above 20 RNA copies accounted for over 98% of effector molecules, under 1% in naive cells.

The chain is built from TRBV3-1 and TRBJ2-5, with a weak D call TRBD1 (5 bases). Specimen: naive CD8+ T cells from blood, with Jurkat cell RNA spiked in. Described subset: FACS-sorted CD8+CD4-CCR7+CD45RA+ naive T cells. The receptor comes from a human donor in good health. Some libraries in this study had Jurkat cell RNA spiked in. The CDR3 sequence: CASSQNSGETQYF. The CDR3 DNA sequence: TGTGCCAGCAGCCAAAATTCAGGGGAGACCCAGTACTTC.